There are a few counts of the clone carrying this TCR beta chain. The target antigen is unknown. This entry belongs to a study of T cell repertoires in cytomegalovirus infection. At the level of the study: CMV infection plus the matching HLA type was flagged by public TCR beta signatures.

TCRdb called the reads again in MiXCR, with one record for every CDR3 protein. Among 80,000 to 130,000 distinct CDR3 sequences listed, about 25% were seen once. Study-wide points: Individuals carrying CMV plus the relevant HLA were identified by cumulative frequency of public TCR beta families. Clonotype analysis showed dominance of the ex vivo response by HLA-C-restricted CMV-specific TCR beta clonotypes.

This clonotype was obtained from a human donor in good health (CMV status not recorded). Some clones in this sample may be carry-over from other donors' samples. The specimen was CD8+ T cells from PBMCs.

DNA of the CDR3: TGCGCCAGCAGCTTGGCCGCGCGCGGAGGCACTGAAGCTTTCTTT. The encoded protein is CASSLAARGGTEAFF. The chain employs TRBV5-1 and TRBJ1-1, with D unresolved. V was shortened by 0 bases and J by 4 bases, with 13 bases between the two germline ends. CDR3 length equals 15 residues. In germline, CDR1 is SGHRS, CDR2 YFSETQ.